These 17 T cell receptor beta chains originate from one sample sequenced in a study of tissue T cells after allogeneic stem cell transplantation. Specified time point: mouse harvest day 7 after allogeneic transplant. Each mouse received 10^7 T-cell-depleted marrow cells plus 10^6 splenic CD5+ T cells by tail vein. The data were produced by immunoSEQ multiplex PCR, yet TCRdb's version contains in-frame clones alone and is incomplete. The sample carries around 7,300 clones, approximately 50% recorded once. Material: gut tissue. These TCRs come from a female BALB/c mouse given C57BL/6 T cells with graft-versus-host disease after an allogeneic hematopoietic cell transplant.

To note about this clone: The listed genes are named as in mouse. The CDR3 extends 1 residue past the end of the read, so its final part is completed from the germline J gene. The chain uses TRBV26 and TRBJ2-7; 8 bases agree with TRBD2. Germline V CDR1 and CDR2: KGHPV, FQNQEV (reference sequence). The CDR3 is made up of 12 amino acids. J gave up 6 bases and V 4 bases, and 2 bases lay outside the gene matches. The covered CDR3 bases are TGTGCCAGCAGTCCGGGGACTGGTGAACAGTAC. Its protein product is CASSPGTGEQY. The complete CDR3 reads CASSPGTGEQYF.

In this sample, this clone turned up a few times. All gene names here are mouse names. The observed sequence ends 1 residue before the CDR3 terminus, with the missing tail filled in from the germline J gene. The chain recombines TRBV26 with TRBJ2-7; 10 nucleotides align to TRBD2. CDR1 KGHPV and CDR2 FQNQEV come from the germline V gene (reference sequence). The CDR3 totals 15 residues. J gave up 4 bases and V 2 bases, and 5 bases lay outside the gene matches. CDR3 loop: CASSLRAGGAYEQYF. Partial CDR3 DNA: TGTGCCAGCAGTCTGAGAGCTGGGGGGGCTTATGAACAGTAC.

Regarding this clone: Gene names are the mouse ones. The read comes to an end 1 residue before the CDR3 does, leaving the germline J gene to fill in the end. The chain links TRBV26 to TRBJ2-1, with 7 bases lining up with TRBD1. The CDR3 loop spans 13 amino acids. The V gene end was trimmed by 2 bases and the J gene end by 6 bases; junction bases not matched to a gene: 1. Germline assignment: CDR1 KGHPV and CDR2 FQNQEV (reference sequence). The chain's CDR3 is CASSLNRGAEQFF. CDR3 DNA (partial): TGTGCCAGCAGTCTGAACAGGGGTGCTGAGCAGTTC.

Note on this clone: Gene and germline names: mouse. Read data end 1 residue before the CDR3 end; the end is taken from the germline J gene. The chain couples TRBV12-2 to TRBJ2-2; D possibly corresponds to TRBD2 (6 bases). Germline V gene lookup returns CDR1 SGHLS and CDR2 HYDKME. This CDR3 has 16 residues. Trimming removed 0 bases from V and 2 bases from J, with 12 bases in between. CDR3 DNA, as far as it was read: TGTGCCAGCTCTCTCGAGAGTGGGGGTAACACCGGGCAGCTCTAC. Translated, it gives CASSLESGGNTGQLY. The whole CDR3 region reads CASSLESGGNTGQLYF.

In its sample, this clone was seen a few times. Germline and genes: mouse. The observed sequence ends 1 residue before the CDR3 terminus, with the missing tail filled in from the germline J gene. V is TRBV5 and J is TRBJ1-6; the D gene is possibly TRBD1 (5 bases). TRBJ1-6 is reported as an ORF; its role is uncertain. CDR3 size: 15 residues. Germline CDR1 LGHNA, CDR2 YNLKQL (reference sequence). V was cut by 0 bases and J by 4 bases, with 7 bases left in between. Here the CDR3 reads CASSQEEGYNSPLYF. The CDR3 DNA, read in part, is TGTGCCAGCAGCCAAGAGGAGGGGTATAATTCGCCCCTCTAC.

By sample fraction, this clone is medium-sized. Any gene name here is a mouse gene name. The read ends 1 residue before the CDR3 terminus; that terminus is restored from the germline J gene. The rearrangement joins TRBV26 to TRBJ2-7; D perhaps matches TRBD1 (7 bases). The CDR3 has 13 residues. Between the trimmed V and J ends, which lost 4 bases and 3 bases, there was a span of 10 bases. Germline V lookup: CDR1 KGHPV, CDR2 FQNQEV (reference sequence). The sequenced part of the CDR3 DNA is TGTGCCAGCAGTCAGGGGGCGGACTATGAACAGTAC. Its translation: CASSQGADYEQY. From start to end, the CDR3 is CASSQGADYEQYF.

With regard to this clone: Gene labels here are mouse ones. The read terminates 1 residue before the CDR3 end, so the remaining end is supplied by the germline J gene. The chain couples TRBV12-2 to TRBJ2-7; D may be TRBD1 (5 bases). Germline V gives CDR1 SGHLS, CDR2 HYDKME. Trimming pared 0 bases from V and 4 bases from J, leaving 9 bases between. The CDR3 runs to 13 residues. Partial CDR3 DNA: TGTGCCAGCTCTCTCGCGACAGCATATGAACAGTAC. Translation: CASSLATAYEQY. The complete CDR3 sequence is CASSLATAYEQYF.

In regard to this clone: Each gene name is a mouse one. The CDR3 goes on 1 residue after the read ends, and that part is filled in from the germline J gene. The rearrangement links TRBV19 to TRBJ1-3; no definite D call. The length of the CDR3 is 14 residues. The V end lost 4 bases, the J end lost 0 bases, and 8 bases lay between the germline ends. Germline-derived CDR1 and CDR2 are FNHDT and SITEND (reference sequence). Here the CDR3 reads CASSRASSGNTLYF. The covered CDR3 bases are TGTGCCAGCAGTCGGGCATCTTCTGGAAATACGCTCTAT.

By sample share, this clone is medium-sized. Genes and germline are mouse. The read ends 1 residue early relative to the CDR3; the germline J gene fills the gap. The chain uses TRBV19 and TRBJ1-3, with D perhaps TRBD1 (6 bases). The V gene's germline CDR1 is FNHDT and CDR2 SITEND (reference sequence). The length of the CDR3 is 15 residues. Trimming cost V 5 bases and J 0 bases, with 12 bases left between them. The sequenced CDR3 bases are TGTGCCAGCAGCCCCCACAGGGTTTCTGGAAATACGCTCTAT. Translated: CASSPHRVSGNTLY. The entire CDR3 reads CASSPHRVSGNTLYF.

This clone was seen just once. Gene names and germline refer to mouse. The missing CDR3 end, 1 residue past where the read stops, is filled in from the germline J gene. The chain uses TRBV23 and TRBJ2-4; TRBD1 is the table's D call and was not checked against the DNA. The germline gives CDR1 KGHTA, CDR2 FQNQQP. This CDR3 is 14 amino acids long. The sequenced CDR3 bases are TGCTCCAGCAGTCAATCGACCCAGGGGGACACCTTGTAC. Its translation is CSSSQSTQGDTLY. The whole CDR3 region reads CSSSQSTQGDTLYF.

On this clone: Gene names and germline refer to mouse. The sequenced CDR3 bases are TGTGCCAGCAGCCCAAGCTCCTATGAACAGTAC. Its protein product is CASSPSSYEQY. The entire CDR3 reads CASSPSSYEQYF. V is TRBV3 and J is TRBJ2-7; no definite D call. The DNA ends 1 residue before the CDR3 does, and the rest of the CDR3 is filled in from the germline J gene. V lost 5 bases to trimming and J lost 0 bases, with 5 bases between them. The CDR3 runs to 12 residues. Per the germline V gene, CDR1 is SNHLY and CDR2 is FYNGKV (reference sequence).

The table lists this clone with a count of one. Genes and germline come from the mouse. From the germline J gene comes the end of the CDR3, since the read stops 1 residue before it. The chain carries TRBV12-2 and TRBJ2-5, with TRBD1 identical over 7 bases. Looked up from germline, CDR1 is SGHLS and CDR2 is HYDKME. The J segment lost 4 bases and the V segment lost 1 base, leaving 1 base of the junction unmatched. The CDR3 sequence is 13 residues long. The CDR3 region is CASSLQGKDTQYF. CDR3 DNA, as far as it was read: TGTGCCAGCTCTCTACAGGGGAAAGACACCCAGTAC. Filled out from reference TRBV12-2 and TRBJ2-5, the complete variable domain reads NSGVVQSPRYIIKGKGERSILKCIPISGHLSVAWYQQTQGQELKFFIQHYDKMERDKGNLPSRFSVQQFDDYHSEMNMSALELEDSAVYFCASSLQGKDTQYFGPGTRLLVL.

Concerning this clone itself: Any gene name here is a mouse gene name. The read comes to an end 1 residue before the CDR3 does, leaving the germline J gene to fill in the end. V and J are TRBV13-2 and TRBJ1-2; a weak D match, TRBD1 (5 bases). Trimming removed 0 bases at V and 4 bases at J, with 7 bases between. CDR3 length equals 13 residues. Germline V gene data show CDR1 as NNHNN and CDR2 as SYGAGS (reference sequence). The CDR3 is CASGDGGGSDYTF. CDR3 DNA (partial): TGTGCCAGCGGTGATGGGGGCGGCTCCGACTACACC.

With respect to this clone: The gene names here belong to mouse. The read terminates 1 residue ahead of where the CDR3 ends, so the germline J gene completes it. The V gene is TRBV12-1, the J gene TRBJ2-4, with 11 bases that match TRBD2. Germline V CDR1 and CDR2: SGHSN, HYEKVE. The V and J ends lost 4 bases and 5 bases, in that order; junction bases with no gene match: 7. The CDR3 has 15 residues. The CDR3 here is CASSRNWGGGNTLYF. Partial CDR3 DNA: TGTGCCAGCTCCCGAAACTGGGGGGGCGGAAACACCTTGTAC.

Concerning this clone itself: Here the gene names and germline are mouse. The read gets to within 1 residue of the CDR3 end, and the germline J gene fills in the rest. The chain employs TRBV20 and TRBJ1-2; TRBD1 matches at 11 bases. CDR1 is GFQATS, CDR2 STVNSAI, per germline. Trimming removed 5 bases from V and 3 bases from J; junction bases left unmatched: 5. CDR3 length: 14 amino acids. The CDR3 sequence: CGAWTGGEDSDYTF. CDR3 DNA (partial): TGTGGTGCTTGGACAGGGGGCGAGGACTCCGACTACACC.

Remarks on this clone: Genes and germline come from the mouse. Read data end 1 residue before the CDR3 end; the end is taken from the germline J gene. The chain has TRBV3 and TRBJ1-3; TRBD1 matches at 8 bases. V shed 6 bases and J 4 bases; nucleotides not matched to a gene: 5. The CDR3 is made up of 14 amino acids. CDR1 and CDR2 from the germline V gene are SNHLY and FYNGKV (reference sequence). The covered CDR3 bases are TGTGCCAGCAGTCTCAGGGGGCGAGGAAATACGCTCTAT. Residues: CASSLRGRGNTLY. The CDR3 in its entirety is CASSLRGRGNTLYF.

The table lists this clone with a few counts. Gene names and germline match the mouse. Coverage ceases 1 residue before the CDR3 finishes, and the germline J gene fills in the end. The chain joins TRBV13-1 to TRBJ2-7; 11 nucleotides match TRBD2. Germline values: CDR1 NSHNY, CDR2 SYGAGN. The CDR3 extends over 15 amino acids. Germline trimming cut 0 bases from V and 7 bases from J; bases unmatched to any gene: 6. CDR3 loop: CASSDELGGLGEQYF. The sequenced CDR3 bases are TGTGCCAGCAGTGATGAACTGGGGGGGCTCGGGGAACAGTAC.